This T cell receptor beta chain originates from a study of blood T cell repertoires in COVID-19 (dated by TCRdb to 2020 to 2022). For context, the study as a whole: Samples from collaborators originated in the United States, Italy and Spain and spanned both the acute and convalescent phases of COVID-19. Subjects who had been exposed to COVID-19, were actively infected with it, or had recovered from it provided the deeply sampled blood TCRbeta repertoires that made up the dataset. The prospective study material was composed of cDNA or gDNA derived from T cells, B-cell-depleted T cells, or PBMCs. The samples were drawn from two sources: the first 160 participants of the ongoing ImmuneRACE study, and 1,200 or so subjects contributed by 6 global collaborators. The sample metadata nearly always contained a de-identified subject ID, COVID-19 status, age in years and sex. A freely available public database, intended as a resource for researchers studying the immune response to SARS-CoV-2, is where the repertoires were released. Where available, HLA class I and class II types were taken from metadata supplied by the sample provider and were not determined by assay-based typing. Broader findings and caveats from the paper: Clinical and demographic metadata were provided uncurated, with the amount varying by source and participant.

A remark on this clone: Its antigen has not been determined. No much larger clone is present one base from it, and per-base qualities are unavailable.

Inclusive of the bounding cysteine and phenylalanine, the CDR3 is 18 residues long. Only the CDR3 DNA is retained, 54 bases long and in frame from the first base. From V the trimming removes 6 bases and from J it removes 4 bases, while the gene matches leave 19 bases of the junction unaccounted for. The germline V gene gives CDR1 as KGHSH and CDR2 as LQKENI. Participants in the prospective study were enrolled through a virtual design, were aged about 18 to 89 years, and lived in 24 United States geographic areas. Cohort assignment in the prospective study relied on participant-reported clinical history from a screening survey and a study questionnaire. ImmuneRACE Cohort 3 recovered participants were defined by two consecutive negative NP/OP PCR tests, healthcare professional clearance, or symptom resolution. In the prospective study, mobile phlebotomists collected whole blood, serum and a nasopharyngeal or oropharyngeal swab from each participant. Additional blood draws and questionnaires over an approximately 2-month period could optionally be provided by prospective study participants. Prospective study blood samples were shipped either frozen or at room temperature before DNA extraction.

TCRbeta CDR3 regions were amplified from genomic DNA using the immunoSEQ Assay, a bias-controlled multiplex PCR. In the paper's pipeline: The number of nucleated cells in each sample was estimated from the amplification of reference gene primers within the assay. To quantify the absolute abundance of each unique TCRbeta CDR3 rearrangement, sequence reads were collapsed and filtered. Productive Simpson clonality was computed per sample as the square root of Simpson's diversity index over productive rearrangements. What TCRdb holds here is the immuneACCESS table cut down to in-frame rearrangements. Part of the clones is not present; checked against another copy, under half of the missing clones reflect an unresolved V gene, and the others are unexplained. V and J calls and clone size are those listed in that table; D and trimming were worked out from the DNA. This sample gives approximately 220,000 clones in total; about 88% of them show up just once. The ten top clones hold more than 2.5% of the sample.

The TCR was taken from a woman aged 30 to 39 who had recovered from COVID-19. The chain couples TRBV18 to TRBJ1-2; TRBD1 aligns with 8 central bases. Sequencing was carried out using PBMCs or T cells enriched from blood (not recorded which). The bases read TGTGCCAGCTCTCTCGCTACGCTTCCCGGGACAGGCCCCTATGGCTACACCTTC. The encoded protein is CASSLATLPGTGPYGYTF.